This T cell receptor (beta chain) was sequenced for a study of CD8 T cell repertoires and HIV-1 epitope variants. Overall study: The baseline condition was 1M T cells left uncultured.

About this clone itself: As yet, its antigen is unknown.

The data were produced by immunoSEQ multiplex PCR, yet TCRdb's version contains in-frame clones alone and is incomplete. The data show about 4,800 clones, with less than 75% seen just once and about 45% held by the top ten. CDR3 length equals 10 residues. Germline V gene sequence: CDR1 SEHNR, CDR2 FQNEAQ (reference sequence). The ends were cut back, 10 bases at V and 5 bases at J, with 6 bases in the middle. The V gene is TRBV7-9, the J gene TRBJ2-1, with D unclear. Specimen: cultured CD8+ T cells derived from PBMCs. The origin of this receptor is a male donor with HIV. The CDR3 reads CAIENNEQFF. The CDR3 coding sequence is TGTGCCATCGAAAACAATGAGCAGTTCTTC. The entire variable domain, with the rest obtained from reference TRBV7-9 and TRBJ2-1, is as follows: DTGVSQNPRHKITKRGQNVTFRCDPISEHNRLYWYRQTLGQGPEFLTYFQNEAQLEKSRLLSDRFSAERPKGSFSTLEIQRTEQGDSAMYLCAIENNEQFFGPGTRLTVL.